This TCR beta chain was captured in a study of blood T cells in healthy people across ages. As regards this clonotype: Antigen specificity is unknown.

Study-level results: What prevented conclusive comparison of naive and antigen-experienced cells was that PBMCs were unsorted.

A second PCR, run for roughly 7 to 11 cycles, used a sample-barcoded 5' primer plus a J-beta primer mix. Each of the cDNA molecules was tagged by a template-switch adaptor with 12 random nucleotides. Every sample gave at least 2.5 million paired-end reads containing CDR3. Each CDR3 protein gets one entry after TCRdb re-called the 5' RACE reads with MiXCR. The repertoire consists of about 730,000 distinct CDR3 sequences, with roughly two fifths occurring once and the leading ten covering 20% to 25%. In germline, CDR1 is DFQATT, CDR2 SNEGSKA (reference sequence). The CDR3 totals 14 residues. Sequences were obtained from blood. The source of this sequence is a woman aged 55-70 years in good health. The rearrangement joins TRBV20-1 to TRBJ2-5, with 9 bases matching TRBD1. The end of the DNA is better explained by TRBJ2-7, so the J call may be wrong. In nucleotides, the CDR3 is TGCAGTGCTCTCACAGGGGGCGCGTACTACGAGCAGTACTTC. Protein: CSALTGGAYYEQYF.